This T cell receptor (beta chain) was observed in a study of blood T cell repertoires in COVID-19. Study details: PBMCs, B-cell-depleted T cells, or T cells provided the cDNA or gDNA that made up the material.

Under the authors' procedure: Amplified reference gene primers provided the basis for estimating nucleated cell counts. TCRdb's table, derived via immunoSEQ multiplex PCR, lists solely in-frame clones and lacks some. V and J calls and clone size are those listed in that table; D and trimming were worked out from the DNA. The repertoire consists of under 150,000 clones, with around four fifths occurring once and the leading ten covering more than 20%. V lost 5 bases, J lost 2 bases, and 15 bases lay in between. Per the germline V gene, CDR1 is ENHRY and CDR2 is SYGVKD. The CDR3 has 15 amino acids. The sequencing input was peripheral blood. The clonotype comes from a human donor in a cohort sampled during active COVID-19. The chain combines TRBV10-3 with TRBJ2-5, with D perhaps TRBD1 (5 bases). The CDR3 DNA sequence: TGTGCCATCAGTTCAGGGAAAGATGCACAAGAGACCCAGTACTTC. The encoded protein is CAISSGKDAQETQYF.